This T cell receptor (delta chain) is drawn from a study of Vδ1+ human thymocytes. This clone was recorded at least ten times. Its antigen is not identified. Germline CDR1 and CDR2: NSMFDY and ISSIKDK. The CDR3 is 20 residues long. V shed 1 base, J shed 0 bases, and the junction held 12 bases outside the gene matches. Whole-study results and caveats: In the thymus, TRG and TRD repertoires looked highly polyclonal with Gaussian CDR3 lengths. Donors shared many TRG clonotypes but few TRD clonotypes. Thymic delta-chain repertoires held roughly 18% Vdelta2 sequences and few Vdelta3, despite high sort purity.

Extracted RNA was reverse transcribed into cDNA. Multiplex PCR used pooled V-gene forward primers and a constant-region reverse primer to amplify CDR3s. TCRdb re-called the multiplex PCR reads using CATT. The sample carries more than 50,000 delta-chain clones, about 15% recorded once. This chain links TRAV29/DV5 with TRDJ3, with 8 bases aligning to TRDD2. Sequencing input: Vdelta1+ gamma-delta thymocytes from the thymus. The subset here: FACS-sorted CD3+ TCRalphabeta- TCRVdelta1+ TCRVdelta2- thymocytes. The TCR was taken from a girl in the first two years of life who had congenital heart surgery. CDR3 coding DNA: TGTGCAGCAAGCCTTCCTACAGTACTGGCTAGCTCCTGGGACACCCGACAGATGTTTTTC. Translating it yields CAASLPTVLASSWDTRQMFF.